This T cell receptor beta chain came from a study of beta chain features in type 1 diabetes. The authors reverse transcribed all of the isolated RNA, so sequencing captured expressed TCRB transcripts. TCRdb's table, derived via immunoSEQ multiplex PCR, lists solely in-frame clones and lacks some. Here the sample spans 300,000 or so clones, over 7% being singletons. CDR1 and CDR2 (germline): SEHNR, FQNEAQ (reference sequence). The ends were cut back, 4 bases at V and 9 bases at J, with 11 bases in the middle. The CDR3 loop spans 12 amino acids. In all sorted populations, purity surpassed 98%. This clone appeared many times. Its antigen is currently unknown. This CDR3 is also generated by other DNA sequences in the sample. General study results and limits: Patients with type 1 diabetes carried fewer insertions and had more deletions at their VDJ junctions. Moderately but significantly shorter TCRB CDR3s were found in Type 1 diabetes patients in all four CD4+ subsets.

The rearrangement uses TRBV7-9 and TRBJ2-3; D unclear. This receptor was obtained from a man aged 25 to 40 with type 1 diabetes. The sequencing input was central memory CD4+ T cells from blood. The CDR3 sequence: CASSSTTRTQYF. The CDR3 coding sequence is TGTGCCAGCAGCTCCACTACCCGCACGCAGTATTTT.